The rows below give T cell receptor beta chains drawn from one sample of a study of cytomegalovirus exposure and HLA in healthy donors. Repertoires were generated with immunoSEQ multiplex PCR, while TCRdb's copy carries only in-frame clones and drops some. The sample contains fewer than 250,000 clones, over 60% of which appear only once. Sequencing was carried out using PBMCs. These receptors originate from a man aged 25 to 45 in good health and CMV-seropositive. CDR3s include the opening cysteine and the closing phenylalanine or tryptophan. The D gene is left open where the match is weak. The listing skips clone size in some rows; elsewhere it reads once, few, many or a size class.

- TRBJ1-5 few TRBV6-6 CASSTGSLYQPQHF TGTGCCAGCAGTACCGGGTCCCTGTATCAGCCCCAGCATTTT
- TRBJ2-7 - TRBV4-2 CASSQDYLWEQYF TGTGCCAGCAGCCAGGACTACCTGTGGGAGCAGTACTTC
TRBD2 TRBJ2-7 - TRBV5-1 CASSGTGTSGYEQYF TGCGCCAGCAGCGGAACCGGGACTAGCGGATACGAGCAGTACTTC
- TRBJ1-2 - TRBV19 CASSIGRTYGYTF TGTGCCAGTAGTATAGGACGGACTTATGGCTACACCTTC
- TRBJ1-2 - TRBV7-9 CASSSRGHGGYTF TGTGCCAGCAGCTCCCGGGGTCACGGGGGCTACACCTTC
TRBD2 TRBJ2-3 - TRBV6-1 CASRGLGRTDTQYF TGTGCCAGCAGGGGACTAGGGCGCACAGATACGCAGTATTTT
TRBD1 TRBJ2-5 - TRBV7-3 CASSPTGLETQYF TGTGCCAGCAGCCCGACAGGGCTAGAGACCCAGTACTTC
- TRBJ2-2 - TRBV5-1 CASSLEGQNTGELFF TGCGCCAGCAGCTTGGAGGGACAGAACACCGGGGAGCTGTTTTTT
TRBD2 TRBJ2-1 - TRBV5-1 CASSEGGSSYNEQFF TGCGCCAGCAGTGAGGGCGGGAGCTCCTACAATGAGCAGTTCTTC
- TRBJ1-4 once TRBV19 CASSGRGGHEKLFF TGTGCCAGTAGTGGCAGGGGTGGGCACGAAAAACTGTTTTTT
TRBD1 TRBJ1-1 - TRBV7-9 CASSPGQGDSTEAFF TGTGCCAGCAGCCCGGGACAGGGGGATTCCACTGAAGCTTTCTTT
TRBD2 TRBJ2-3 - TRBV30 CAWTRAGGRTDTQYF TGTGCCTGGACGAGAGCGGGAGGTCGCACAGATACGCAGTATTTT
TRBD1 TRBJ2-3 - TRBV7-3 CASSPNGQGTDTQYF TGTGCCAGCAGCCCCAACGGACAGGGCACAGATACGCAGTATTTT
TRBD2 TRBJ2-7 - TRBV5-4 CASSRAGRFYEQYF TGTGCCAGCAGCCGAGCGGGACGATTCTACGAGCAGTACTTC